This record looks at one T cell receptor (beta chain) sequence and its context. This sample was included in a study of control samples from healthy donors and cancer patients. Germline V gene lookup returns CDR1 LNHDA and CDR2 SQIVND (reference sequence). V lost 9 bases and J 9 bases, leaving 18 bases between the germline ends. The CDR3 totals 13 residues. TCRdb's table, derived via immunoSEQ multiplex PCR, lists solely in-frame clones and lacks some. In the table there are fewer than 130,000 clones, over 75% of which are singletons. The chain employs TRBV19 and TRBJ1-5; D remains ambiguous. Input material: PBMCs. This sequence was found in an older woman with lung cancer. The DNA of the CDR3 is TGTGCCAGGCAGTGGATGGCGCTGGGGCCCCAGCATTTT. It yields the protein CARQWMALGPQHF.